This TCR beta chain emerged from a study of blood T cell repertoires in COVID-19. Per the original data handling: Estimation of nucleated cell counts was performed using reference gene primer amplification. Only in-frame clones appear in the TCRdb table, and some are missing; sequencing was by immunoSEQ multiplex PCR. The DNA was the basis for D and trimming; V, J and clone size are from that table. The sample has a few hundred thousand clones, roughly nine tenths seen once; the top ten hold 2.5% to 3%. This CDR3 has 14 residues. The germline V gene encodes CDR1 LGHNA and CDR2 YNFKEQ. Turning to this clone: One end of the junction is discordant with germline, which a read error may explain.

Material for sequencing was PBMCs or T cells enriched from blood (not recorded which). J is TRBJ1-5 and V is TRBV4-2; the D gene is possibly TRBD1 (6 bases). The receptor comes from a woman in her twenties or thirties who had recovered from COVID-19. The CDR3 here is CASSAGEGYQSQHF. CDR3 DNA sequence: TGTGCCAGCAGCGCAGGGGAGGGGTATCAGTCCCAGCATTTT.